The 5 T cell receptor beta chains below all came from one sample that was sequenced in a study of OX40 agonist ivuxolimab in advanced cancers. Sequencing was performed with immunoSEQ multiplex PCR; in TCRdb, only in-frame clones are kept and a portion is missing. The table has about 90,000 clones, approximately 90% seen once. The sequencing used CD4+ or CD8+ T cells sorted from blood, collected in a trial of the OX40 agonist ivuxolimab. These receptors came from an adult with an advanced solid tumor such as melanoma, head and neck, liver or kidney cancer.

This chain uses TRBV27 with TRBJ1-5; 7 nucleotides agree with TRBD1. The V and J ends lost 6 bases and 6 bases, in that order; junction bases with no gene match: 8. The CDR3 consists of 14 residues. Germline V gives CDR1 MNHEY, CDR2 SMNVEV (reference sequence). The CDR3, as DNA: TGTGCCAGCAGCCAAACAGGGGCGGGTCAGCCCCAGCATTTT. Amino acids: CASSQTGAGQPQHF.

The rearrangement links TRBV5-1 to TRBJ2-7; 10 bases line up with TRBD2. The CDR3 consists of 16 residues. Germline V CDR1 and CDR2: SGHRS, YFSETQ. Germline trimming cut 4 bases from V and 3 bases from J; bases unmatched to any gene: 10. CDR3 protein: CASSPGGTSGNYEQYF. Here the CDR3 DNA reads TGCGCCAGCAGCCCCGGTGGTACTAGCGGGAACTACGAGCAGTACTTC.

This CDR3 reads CASSYGLATIQETQYF. CDR3 nucleotides: TGTGCCAGCAGTTACGGACTAGCCACGATACAAGAGACCCAGTACTTC. The chain joins TRBV6-6 to TRBJ2-5; TRBD2 aligns across 8 bases. The CDR3 loop spans 16 amino acids. Germline trimming cut 2 bases from V and 2 bases from J; bases unmatched to any gene: 7. Germline CDR1 and CDR2: MNHNY and SVGAGI (reference sequence).

V usage is TRBV7-2 and J usage is TRBJ2-3, with D possibly being TRBD2 (6 bases). Germline CDR1 SGHTA, CDR2 FQGNSA. The V end lost 5 bases, the J end lost 4 bases, and 25 bases lay between the germline ends. The CDR3 runs 18 residues. CDR3 nucleotide sequence: TGTGCCAGCAGCCGTTCCCCGGGGCGGGGAATTGGGGCAGATACGCAGTATTTT. The encoded protein is CASSRSPGRGIGADTQYF.

J is TRBJ2-1 and V is TRBV4-3; D possibly corresponds to TRBD2 (7 bases). In germline, CDR1 is LGHNA, CDR2 YSLEER. The CDR3 spans 18 residues. The germline V and J ends were trimmed by 2 bases and 4 bases, with 21 bases remaining between them. CDR3 loop: CASSQSRGGHSRYNEQFF. The CDR3 DNA follows: TGCGCCAGCAGCCAATCGAGGGGGGGCCATAGTAGGTACAATGAGCAGTTCTTC.